The sequence of this T cell receptor beta chain was determined in a study of beta chain features in type 1 diabetes. Study observations and caveats: Moderate yet significant TCRB CDR3 shortening was seen in Type 1 diabetes patients in all four CD4+ subsets.

With regard to this clone: Its specificity is unknown.

V shed 4 bases and J 5 bases; nucleotides not matched to a gene: 13. Germline values: CDR1 SQVTM, CDR2 ANQGSEA. The CDR3 is 16 residues long. Expressed TCRB transcripts got sequenced, as all isolated RNA was reverse transcribed. Some clones are missing from TCRdb's copy, which holds only in-frame ones; the method was immunoSEQ multiplex PCR. Here the sample spans more than 250,000 clones, about 20% being singletons. All of the sorted populations showed purity greater than 95%. This sequence originates from a woman between 35 and 50 years old with type 1 diabetes. Sequenced sample: naive CD4+ T cells from blood. This sequence joins TRBV29-1 and TRBJ1-1, with 10 bases aligning to TRBD1. CDR3 sequence (DNA): TGCAGCGTTGGTACTGGACAGGGGGGTAGTTGGACTGAAGCTTTCTTT. The encoded protein is CSVGTGQGGSWTEAFF.